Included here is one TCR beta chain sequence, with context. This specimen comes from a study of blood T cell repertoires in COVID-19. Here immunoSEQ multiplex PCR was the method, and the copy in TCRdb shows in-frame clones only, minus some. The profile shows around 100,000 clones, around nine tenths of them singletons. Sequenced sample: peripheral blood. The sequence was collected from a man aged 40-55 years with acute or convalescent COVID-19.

The CDR3 region is CASSLTYNEQFF. The CDR3 DNA reads as TGTGCCAGCTCTTTAACCTACAATGAGCAGTTCTTC. The V call is TRBV25-1, the J call TRBJ2-1, with D hard to call. CDR1 is MGHDK, CDR2 SYGVNS, per germline. The CDR3 extends over 12 amino acids. Trimming took off 8 bases at V and 2 bases at J, with 7 bases between the two ends.